The 25 T cell receptor beta chains below all came from one sample that was sequenced in a study of control samples from healthy donors and cancer patients. The table came from immunoSEQ multiplex PCR; TCRdb's copy has only in-frame clones and leaves some out. The table shows roughly 120,000 clones, with approximately 89% occurring only once. The sequenced sample consisted of blood. These receptor sequences come from a man in his forties in good health.

This chain uses TRBV21-1 with TRBJ1-1. TRBV21-1 is flagged as a pseudogene. This CDR3 contains 15 residues. DNA of the CDR3: TGTGCCAGCAGCATCCCGGAGTGGTCTAACACTGAAGCTTTCTTT. Protein product: CASSIPEWSNTEAFF.

V gene TRBV5-1 combines with J gene TRBJ2-2; 13 bases match TRBD2. Germline CDR1 SGHRS, CDR2 YFSETQ. Losses at the gene ends were 4 bases for V and 1 base for J; bases not matched to a gene: 1. This CDR3 is 16 amino acids long. CDR3 in DNA: TGCGCCAGCAGCCGACTAGCGGGGGGGAACACCGGGGAGCTGTTTTTT. Translated, it gives CASSRLAGGNTGELFF.

The chain recombines TRBV9 with TRBJ1-1, with 9 bases identical to TRBD1. Germline values: CDR1 SGDLS, CDR2 YYNGEE. The CDR3 contains 15 residues. V was clipped by 4 bases and J by 7 bases; unmatched bases: 11. As DNA, the CDR3 is TGTGCCAGCAGCCTTGGGACAGGGAGTAGGATTGAAGCTTTCTTT. As protein: CASSLGTGSRIEAFF.

This chain joins TRBV7-3 and TRBJ2-2, with a tentative D call TRBD2 (5 bases). The CDR3 runs 13 residues. Trimming took off 5 bases at V and 5 bases at J, with 9 bases between the two ends. Per the germline V gene, CDR1 is SGHTA and CDR2 is FQGTGA. The CDR3 spells CASSHPGTGELFF. CDR3 sequence (DNA): TGTGCCAGCAGCCATCCGGGGACCGGGGAGCTGTTTTTT.

This clone was detected once. V gene TRBV15 combines with J gene TRBJ2-1; no definite D call. V was trimmed by 6 bases and J by 9 bases, leaving 15 bases between them. The length of the CDR3 is 13 residues. CDR1 LNHNV and CDR2 YYDKDF come from the germline V gene (reference sequence). CDR3 region: CATSPAYKSEQFF. The CDR3 bases are TGTGCCACCAGTCCAGCCTATAAGAGTGAGCAGTTCTTC.

The V gene is TRBV5-1, the J gene TRBJ1-1, with D tentatively TRBD1 (5 bases). The germline V gene has CDR1 SGHRS and CDR2 YFSETQ. The V gene lost 5 bases and the J gene lost 3 bases, with 8 bases spanning the gap. The CDR3 sequence is 12 residues long. The CDR3 spells CASRRGDTEAFF. The DNA for the CDR3 is TGCGCCAGCAGGAGGGGCGACACTGAAGCTTTCTTT.

This clone has a single count. This rearrangement joins TRBV19 to TRBJ1-1; TRBD1 aligns across 8 bases. The CDR3 extends over 18 amino acids. CDR1 is LNHDA and CDR2 is SQIVND in the germline V gene (reference sequence). Trimming took 7 bases from V and 1 from J; bases not matched to a gene: 17. CDR3 sequence (DNA): TGTGCCAGTACCGATGCCAGGGGGCGAGGCGGGCGGAACACTGAAGCTTTCTTT. Translation: CASTDARGRGGRNTEAFF.

V gene TRBV5-1 combines with J gene TRBJ1-1, with D unresolved. V was clipped by 6 bases and J by 4 bases, with 19 bases between them. The CDR3 has 15 residues. CDR1 is SGHRS, CDR2 YFSETQ, per germline. Here the CDR3 DNA reads TGCGCCAGCACCTCAATGGGGAGGGCGAGCACTGAAGCTTTCTTT. Encoded protein: CASTSMGRASTEAFF.

This chain joins TRBV30 and TRBJ1-6; TRBD1 aligns across 10 bases. Unmatched junction bases numbered 6, after V lost 3 bases and J lost 7 bases. CDR3 length equals 15 residues. Germline CDR1 is GTSNPN and CDR2 is SVGIG (reference sequence). CDR3 amino acids: CAWRARQGANSPLHF. The CDR3 DNA sequence: TGTGCCTGGAGGGCGAGACAGGGGGCAAATTCACCCCTCCACTTT. Variable domain in full (rest from reference TRBV30 and TRBJ1-6): SQTIHQWPATLVQPVGSPLSLECTVEGTSNPNLYWYRQAAGRGLQLLFYSVGIGQISSEVPQNLSASRPQDRQFILSSKKLLLSDSGFYLCAWRARQGANSPLHFGNGTRLTVT.

The J gene is TRBJ1-2, the V gene TRBV5-4, with D tentatively TRBD1 (6 bases). The CDR3 sequence is 14 residues long. Germline V lookup: CDR1 SGHNT, CDR2 YYREEE (reference sequence). Trimming cost V 0 bases and J 5 bases, with 11 bases left between them. The CDR3 here is CASSLAGTLYGYTF. The CDR3 nucleotides read TGTGCCAGCAGCTTGGCTGGGACACTTTATGGCTACACCTTC.

This chain uses TRBV13 with TRBJ1-2; TRBD1 matches 9 bases. Trimming took 3 bases from V and 6 from J; bases not matched to a gene: 11. The CDR3 consists of 16 residues. Germline CDR1 is PRHDT and CDR2 is FYEKMQ (reference sequence). The CDR3 reads CASSFDPWDRDHGYTF. The CDR3 coding sequence is TGTGCCAGCAGCTTCGACCCCTGGGACAGGGACCATGGCTACACCTTC.

The chain employs TRBV10-3 and TRBJ1-5; 11 bases are a match to TRBD1. J lost 4 bases, V lost 7 bases, and 3 bases had no gene match. Germline V lookup: CDR1 ENHRY, CDR2 SYGVKD. The CDR3 runs 14 residues. The CDR3 nucleotides are TGTGCCATCAAGGGACAGGGGGAGAATCAGCCCCAGCATTTT. Amino acid sequence: CAIKGQGENQPQHF.

The J gene is TRBJ1-2, the V gene TRBV3-1 (or the pseudogene TRBV3-2), with TRBD1 as a possible D gene (6 bases). CDR1 is LGHDT, CDR2 YNNKEL, per germline (reference sequence). CDR3 length: 13 amino acids. V was shortened by 4 bases and J by 8 bases, with 14 bases between the two germline ends. The CDR3 reads CASSLGGLRGYTF. CDR3 nucleotides: TGTGCCAGCAGCCTGGGGGGGCTGAGAGGCTACACCTTC.

DNA for the CDR3: TGCGCCAGCAGCCAACAAAGCCCTGACAGGACCGGGGAGCTGTTTTTT. It yields the protein CASSQQSPDRTGELFF. The chain recombines TRBV4-3 with TRBJ2-2; a weak D match, TRBD1 (6 bases). The CDR3 has 16 residues. V lost 2 bases to trimming and J lost 5 bases, with 15 bases between them. The germline CDR1 and CDR2 sequences are LGHNA and YSLEER.

The chain recombines TRBV7-9 with TRBJ1-2; a weak D match, TRBD1 (5 bases). The length of the CDR3 is 13 residues. Trimming shortened V by 1 base and J by 6 bases, and 9 bases separated the two germline ends. Germline V gene lookup returns CDR1 SEHNR and CDR2 FQNEAQ (reference sequence). The CDR3 sequence is CASSLVREDGYTF. In DNA, the CDR3 is TGTGCCAGCAGCTTAGTCAGGGAGGATGGCTACACCTTC.

As regards this clone: The sample has other DNA sequences that encode this CDR3 too. The chain combines TRBV24-1 with TRBJ2-7, with D possibly TRBD1 on 5 matching bases. This CDR3 spans 13 amino acids. Germline V lookup: CDR1 KGHDR, CDR2 SFDVKD. The V end was cut by 4 bases, the J end by 4 bases, with 10 bases between. The CDR3: CATSDPDRYEQYF. As DNA, the CDR3 is TGTGCCACCAGTGACCCCGACAGATACGAGCAGTACTTC.

The chain carries TRBV10-2 and TRBJ1-4; D is undetermined. Germline V gene lookup returns CDR1 WSHSY and CDR2 SAAADI. The ends were cut back, 3 bases at V and 6 bases at J, with 14 bases in the middle. This CDR3 is 15 amino acids long. The CDR3 reads CASSDDRAGDEKLFF. The CDR3 bases are TGCGCCAGCAGTGATGACCGCGCCGGCGATGAAAAACTGTTTTTT.

V and J are TRBV13 and TRBJ2-2, with TRBD2 matching over 11 bases. V shed 5 bases and J 4 bases; nucleotides not matched to a gene: 9. Looked up from germline, CDR1 is PRHDT and CDR2 is FYEKMQ (reference sequence). CDR3 length equals 17 residues. CDR3 sequence: CASSVPIGLAGTGELFF. CDR3 sequence (DNA): TGTGCCAGCAGCGTCCCCATAGGACTAGCGGGCACCGGGGAGCTGTTTTTT. Looking up the rest from reference TRBV13 and TRBJ2-2 gives the full variable domain: AAGVIQSPRHLIKEKRETATLKCYPIPRHDTVYWYQQGPGQDPQFLISFYEKMQSDKGSIPDRFSAQQFSDYHSELNMSSLELGDSALYFCASSVPIGLAGTGELFFGEGSRLTVL.

The V call is TRBV13, the J call TRBJ1-2; 9 bases map to TRBD1. The junction had 7 bases not matched to a gene; V was cut back by 3 bases and J by 8 bases. CDR1 is PRHDT, CDR2 FYEKMQ, per germline (reference sequence). This CDR3 spans 14 amino acids. CDR3 loop: CASSLEQGAVGYTF. CDR3 in DNA: TGTGCCAGCAGCTTGGAACAGGGGGCGGTGGGCTACACCTTC.

The V gene is TRBV6-5, the J gene TRBJ1-1; 7 bases are shared with TRBD1. This CDR3 region has 15 residues. The J segment lost 1 base and the V segment lost 2 bases, leaving 4 bases of the junction unmatched. Germline V CDR1 and CDR2: MNHEY, SVGAGI. CDR3 sequence: CASSYGRDRNTEAFF. The CDR3 DNA sequence: TGTGCCAGCAGTTACGGACGGGACAGGAACACTGAAGCTTTCTTT.

The CDR3 nucleotides are TGTGCCAGCAGCCAAGGACTAGCTTCAGAGACCCAGTACTTC. Its protein is CASSQGLASETQYF. V is TRBV6-2 or TRBV6-3 and J is TRBJ2-5, with 8 bases that match TRBD2. The V gene's germline CDR1 is MNHEY and CDR2 SVGEGT. CDR3 length equals 14 residues. Germline trimming cut 6 bases from V and 4 bases from J; bases unmatched to any gene: 7.

A single count supports this clone. The chain links TRBV7-2 to TRBJ1-2, with 10 nucleotides matching TRBD1. CDR1 is SGHTA, CDR2 FQGNSA, per germline. CDR3 length: 13 residues. DNA of the CDR3: TGTGCAACCCTGACCGGGACAGGGGATGGCTACACCTTC. Protein sequence: CATLTGTGDGYTF.

The CDR3 protein is CASSLNPDTQYF. CDR3 nucleotides: TGTGCCAGCAGCTTAAACCCCGATACGCAGTATTTT. V and J are TRBV7-3 and TRBJ2-3, with D hard to call. There are 12 residues in the CDR3. Germline-derived CDR1 and CDR2 are SGHTA and FQGTGA. V dropped 1 base and J dropped 6 bases, with 5 bases sitting between them.

The V and J genes are TRBV11-3 and TRBJ1-2, with unresolved D. V gave up 1 base and J gave up 8 bases, with 17 bases separating them. The CDR3 loop spans 15 amino acids. Germline CDR1 and CDR2: SGHNT and YENEEA. The CDR3 coding sequence is TGTGCCAGCAGCTTAGGGGAAGGTGCACGGGGAGGCTACACCTTC. Its translation: CASSLGEGARGGYTF.

This rearrangement joins TRBV5-1 to TRBJ1-1; D is unresolved. CDR1 is SGHRS, CDR2 YFSETQ, per germline. The ends were cut back, 1 base at V and 3 bases at J, with 7 bases in the middle. The CDR3 is 13 residues long. Here the CDR3 reads CASSLTEDTEAFF. The CDR3 nucleotides are TGCGCCAGCAGCTTGACAGAGGACACTGAAGCTTTCTTT.